This TCR beta chain was identified in a study of blood T cell repertoires in COVID-19. Overall study context: Samples taken during acute and convalescent COVID-19 were collected in the United States, Italy and Spain. The cDNA or gDNA used as material had been derived from T cells, B-cell-depleted T cells, or PBMCs.

Original data processing: The assay estimated nucleated cells by amplifying reference gene primers. The repertoire was sequenced with immunoSEQ multiplex PCR; TCRdb's copy has only in-frame clones and lacks some. V, J and clone size are those of that table, while D and trimming were read from the DNA. The data contain approximately 92,000 clones, 80% of them singletons. The CDR3 length is 14 residues. Trimming at V came to 2 bases and at J to 8 bases, leaving 7 bases not matched to a gene. The V gene's germline CDR1 is SGHTS and CDR2 YDEGEE. Sequencing was done on a sample of peripheral blood. This TCR was sampled from a man between 50 and 59 years old who had recovered from COVID-19. The genes are TRBV5-8 and TRBJ1-2, with TRBD1 matching over 9 bases. The CDR3 nucleotides read TGTGCCAGCAGCTTTGACAGGGGGATTTGGGGCTACACCTTC. It specifies CASSFDRGIWGYTF.